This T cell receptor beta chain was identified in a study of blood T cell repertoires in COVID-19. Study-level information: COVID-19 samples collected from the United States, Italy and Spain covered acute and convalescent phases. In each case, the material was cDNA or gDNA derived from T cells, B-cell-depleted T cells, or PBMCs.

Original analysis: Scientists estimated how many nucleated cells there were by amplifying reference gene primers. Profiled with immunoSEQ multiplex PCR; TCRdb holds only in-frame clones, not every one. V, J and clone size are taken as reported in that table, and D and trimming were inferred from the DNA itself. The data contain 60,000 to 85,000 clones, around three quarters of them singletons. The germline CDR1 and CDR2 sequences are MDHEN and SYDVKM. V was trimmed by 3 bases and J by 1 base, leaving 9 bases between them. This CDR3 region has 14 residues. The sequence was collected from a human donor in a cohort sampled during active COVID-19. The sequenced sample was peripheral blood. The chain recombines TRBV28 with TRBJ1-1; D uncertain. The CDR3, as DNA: TGTGCCAGCAGTTTCCCCCCGGGGAACACTGAAGCTTTCTTT. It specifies CASSFPPGNTEAFF.